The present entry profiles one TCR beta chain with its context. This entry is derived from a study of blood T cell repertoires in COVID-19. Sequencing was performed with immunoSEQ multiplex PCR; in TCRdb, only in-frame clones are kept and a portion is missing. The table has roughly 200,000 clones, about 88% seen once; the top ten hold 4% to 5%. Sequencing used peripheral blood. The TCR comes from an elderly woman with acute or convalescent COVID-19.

CDR3 DNA: TGTGCCAGCAGCTTAATGTCCGGGGGTGGAAACACCATATATTTT. Translated: CASSLMSGGGNTIYF. The gene calls are TRBV7-2 and TRBJ1-3, with a weak D call TRBD1 (5 bases). V was trimmed by 2 bases and J by 3 bases, leaving 11 bases between them. The CDR3 is 15 amino acids. CDR1 is SGHTA and CDR2 is FQGNSA in the germline V gene.